The 31 T cell receptor beta chains below were found in one sample sequenced in a study of technical replicates of blood from a few donors. The repertoire was sequenced with immunoSEQ multiplex PCR; TCRdb's copy has only in-frame clones and lacks some. This table holds around 53,000 clones, around nine tenths found once. The source material was PBMCs. The receptors derive from a human donor in good health. Some clones in this sample may be carry-over from other donors' samples.

V gene TRBV5-4 combines with J gene TRBJ2-5, with 7 positions matching TRBD2. With 1 base clipped from V and 5 bases from J, the junction kept 5 bases outside the gene matches. Germline V gene data show CDR1 as SGHNT and CDR2 as YYREEE (reference sequence). The CDR3 sequence is 14 residues long. The CDR3 spells CASSLRGSWETQYF. The CDR3 DNA is TGTGCCAGCAGCTTGCGCGGGAGTTGGGAGACCCAGTACTTC.

V gene TRBV5-1 combines with J gene TRBJ2-5; D not resolved. Germline V gene lookup returns CDR1 SGHRS and CDR2 YFSETQ. CDR3 length equals 13 residues. V lost 0 bases and J 2 bases, leaving 5 bases between the germline ends. CDR3 nucleotides: TGCGCCAGCAGCTTGGCTAGACAAGAGACCCAGTACTTC. This codes for CASSLARQETQYF.

The chain is built from TRBV2 and TRBJ1-2; D is perhaps TRBD1 (6 bases). Per germline, CDR1 SNHLY and CDR2 FYNNEI. V lost 1 base and J lost 1, with 10 bases in between. The CDR3 is 15 amino acids. CDR3 in DNA: TGTGCCAGCAGTGAAGGAGGCAGGGGTAACTATGGCTACACCTTC. It encodes CASSEGGRGNYGYTF.

The chain joins TRBV2 to TRBJ1-5; the match to TRBD1 covers 10 bases. This CDR3 spans 14 amino acids. Germline CDR1 is SNHLY and CDR2 is FYNNEI. V was clipped by 5 bases and J by 4 bases; unmatched bases: 2. CDR3 nucleotides: TGTGCCAGCAGTCGGGACAGGGGTAATCAGCCCCAGCATTTT. It specifies CASSRDRGNQPQHF.

A note on this clone: At one of its ends the junction is not consistent with the germline gene, which may arise from a read error. V is TRBV7-2 and J is TRBJ2-3; D remains ambiguous. The V gene's germline CDR1 is SGHTA and CDR2 FQGNSA. The CDR3 consists of 11 residues. The CDR3 loop is CASTPFAAVHF. The CDR3 nucleotides are TGTGCCAGCACGCCGTTTGCTGCGGTTCATTTT.

V and J are TRBV19 and TRBJ2-2, with a possible D match to TRBD2 (6 bases). Trimming stripped 4 bases from V and 6 bases from J, with 18 bases between. The CDR3 extends over 16 amino acids. The germline gives CDR1 LNHDA, CDR2 SQIVND (reference sequence). In nucleotides, the CDR3 is TGTGCCAGTAGTAGAGAAGGAGGGGTTGCGGCCGGGGAGCTGTTTTTT. It codes for CASSREGGVAAGELFF.

The chain carries TRBV30 and TRBJ2-1, with 7 bases lining up with TRBD1. Per germline, CDR1 GTSNPN and CDR2 SVGIG (reference sequence). Trimming took 3 bases from V and 5 from J; bases not matched to a gene: 10. The CDR3 contains 15 residues. Here the CDR3 DNA reads TGTGCCTGGAGCGTGACGGGACAGTTTGACAATGAGCAGTTCTTC. Protein product: CAWSVTGQFDNEQFF.

The V call is TRBV5-1, the J call TRBJ2-3, with D perhaps TRBD1 (5 bases). V was trimmed by 3 bases and J by 4 bases, leaving 12 bases between them. The CDR3 consists of 14 residues. Germline CDR1 reads SGHRS; CDR2 reads YFSETQ. For the CDR3, the DNA is TGCGCCAGCAGCTCAGACAGCCCCTCAGATACGCAGTATTTT. Translation gives CASSSDSPSDTQYF.

The chain is built from TRBV4-2 and TRBJ2-2, with 8 bases matching TRBD2. V trimming: 1 base; J trimming: 3 bases; junction bases outside the gene matches: 4. Germline V gene data show CDR1 as LGHNA and CDR2 as YNFKEQ. The CDR3 runs 16 residues. The CDR3 DNA follows: TGTGCCAGCAGCCAAGGTAGCGGGGTCGACACCGGGGAGCTGTTTTTT. It is translated as CASSQGSGVDTGELFF.

This clone appeared once. The genes are TRBV2 and TRBJ1-5; possibly TRBD1 for D (5 bases). From germline, CDR1 is SNHLY and CDR2 FYNNEI. With 6 bases removed from V and 3 bases from J, the gap between germline ends came to 12 bases. The CDR3 length is 14 residues. CDR3 in DNA: TGTGCCAGCAGCACAGGAGCCCTCAATCAGCCCCAGCATTTT. This encodes CASSTGALNQPQHF.

This chain connects TRBV30 to TRBJ1-4; 7 bases map to TRBD1. CDR1 is GTSNPN and CDR2 is SVGIG in the germline V gene (reference sequence). V was pared by 2 bases and J by 6 bases, with 9 bases of the junction left unmatched. The CDR3 runs 15 residues. CDR3 in amino acids: CAWSPPGGFDEKLFF. The CDR3 DNA reads TGTGCCTGGAGTCCACCAGGGGGGTTTGATGAAAAACTGTTTTTT.

The V gene is TRBV2, the J gene TRBJ1-1; TRBD1 aligns across 7 bases. From germline, CDR1 is SNHLY and CDR2 FYNNEI. This CDR3 has 12 amino acids. With V trimmed by 8 bases and J by 4 bases, 4 bases remained unmatched. CDR3: CASVSGGTEAFF. The CDR3 DNA reads TGTGCCAGCGTGTCAGGGGGCACTGAAGCTTTCTTT.

The V call is TRBV7-8, the J call TRBJ2-5; weak D call: TRBD2 (6 bases). This CDR3 is built from 15 residues. Germline V gene lookup returns CDR1 SGHVS and CDR2 FQNEAQ. The V gene lost 3 bases and the J gene lost 4 bases, with 15 bases spanning the gap. This chain's CDR3 is CASSFGEGLRETQYF. The DNA of the CDR3 is TGTGCCAGCAGCTTTGGAGAAGGACTAAGAGAGACCCAGTACTTC.

The J gene is TRBJ1-3, the V gene TRBV5-6, with no clear D. CDR1 is SGHDT and CDR2 is YYEEEE in the germline V gene. The CDR3 has 12 residues. V lost 0 bases and J 8 bases, leaving 6 bases between the germline ends. CDR3 bases: TGTGCCAGCAGCTTGGGCGGGCACACCATATATTTT. This translates into CASSLGGHTIYF. The variable domain in full, with the rest retrieved from reference TRBV5-6 and TRBJ1-3, is DAGVTQSPTHLIKTRGQQVTLRCSPKSGHDTVSWYQQALGQGPQFIFQYYEEEERQRGNFPDRFSGHQFPNYSSELNVNALLLGDSALYLCASSLGGHTIYFGEGSWLTVV.

This clone showed up just a few times. The chain couples TRBV5-4 to TRBJ2-5; 13 bases agree with TRBD2. The trim removed 4 bases at V and 4 bases at J, leaving 7 bases unmatched. Germline V gene data show CDR1 as SGHNT and CDR2 as YYREEE (reference sequence). The CDR3 has 16 amino acids. CDR3 sequence (DNA): TGTGCCAGCAGCCGACTGGGACTAGCGGGAATAGAGACCCAGTACTTC. Translating it yields CASSRLGLAGIETQYF.

V and J are TRBV4-3 and TRBJ2-5, with 11 positions matching TRBD2. Germline-derived CDR1 and CDR2 are LGHNA and YSLEER. V was clipped by 3 bases and J by 3 bases; unmatched bases: 6. This CDR3 has 16 amino acids. The CDR3 here is CASSQATSGSEETQYF. Written as DNA, the CDR3 is TGCGCCAGCAGCCAGGCTACTAGCGGGAGTGAAGAGACCCAGTACTTC.

V is TRBV21-1 and J is TRBJ2-5; TRBD1, the table's D call, lacks a check against the DNA. TRBV21-1 is classified as a pseudogene. The CDR3 loop spans 13 amino acids. The CDR3 nucleotides are TGTGCCAGCAGCAAAGGGCCGCAAGAGACCCAGTACTTC. Its translation: CASSKGPQETQYF.

The chain uses TRBV6-6 and TRBJ2-7; a weak D match, TRBD1 (6 bases). CDR1 is MNHNY and CDR2 is SVGAGI in the germline V gene (reference sequence). The CDR3 contains 12 residues. Trimming removed 2 bases from V and 7 bases from J, with 9 bases in between. The CDR3 sequence is CASSYHQGEQYF. In DNA, the CDR3 is TGTGCCAGCAGTTACCACCAGGGGGAGCAGTACTTC.

The V and J genes are TRBV28 and TRBJ1-2; 7 bases agree with TRBD1. This CDR3 region has 15 residues. Germline trimming cut 4 bases from V and 2 bases from J; bases unmatched to any gene: 7. CDR1 MDHEN and CDR2 SYDVKM come from the germline V gene. The CDR3 bases are TGTGCCAGCAGTTCCGGGGACAGAGTGAACTATGGCTACACCTTC. Translation gives CASSSGDRVNYGYTF.

The rearrangement joins TRBV6-1 to TRBJ2-2; 9 bases fit TRBD1. CDR3 length: 15 residues. Germline CDR1 reads MNHNS; CDR2 reads SASEGT. V lost 6 bases and J lost 2; bases outside the gene matches: 4. This CDR3 is CASREDRGNTGELFF. CDR3 coding DNA: TGTGCCAGCAGAGAGGACAGGGGAAACACCGGGGAGCTGTTTTTT.

The chain joins TRBV5-1 to TRBJ1-2; 7 bases align to TRBD1. The CDR3 spans 13 residues. CDR1 SGHRS and CDR2 YFSETQ come from the germline V gene. With V trimmed by 5 bases and J by 4 bases, 5 bases remained unmatched. In DNA, the CDR3 is TGCGCCAGCAGTCCCCGGGACAGCTATGGCTACACCTTC. Translating gives CASSPRDSYGYTF.

J is TRBJ2-3 and V is TRBV5-1; 7 nucleotides match TRBD2. J gave up 1 base and V 5 bases, and 16 bases lay outside the gene matches. Germline loops: CDR1 SGHRS, CDR2 YFSETQ. There are 18 residues in the CDR3. CDR3 region: CASRPQTSWGGRTDTQYF. DNA for the CDR3: TGCGCCAGCAGACCGCAAACGAGTTGGGGGGGACGCACAGATACGCAGTATTTT.

V is TRBV7-9 and J is TRBJ2-1; D is perhaps TRBD1 (5 bases). With 5 bases removed from V and 0 bases from J, the gap between germline ends came to 14 bases. This CDR3 spans 16 amino acids. Germline CDR1 reads SEHNR; CDR2 reads FQNEAQ (reference sequence). In nucleotides, the CDR3 is TGTGCCAGCAGCACGACAGCCTTTCGCTCCTACAATGAGCAGTTCTTC. It is translated as CASSTTAFRSYNEQFF.

The chain joins TRBV20-1 to TRBJ1-2; tentatively, D is TRBD1 (5 bases). This CDR3 region has 10 residues. Germline V gene data show CDR1 as DFQATT and CDR2 as SNEGSKA (reference sequence). V was shortened by 5 bases and J by 8 bases, with 9 bases between the two germline ends. The CDR3 region is CSAYNRGYTF. For the CDR3, the DNA is TGCAGTGCTTACAACAGGGGCTACACCTTC.

The V gene is TRBV7-9, the J gene TRBJ1-2, with TRBD1 matching 7 bases. CDR3 length: 16 residues. Germline V gives CDR1 SEHNR, CDR2 FQNEAQ (reference sequence). The V and J ends lost 1 base and 4 bases, in that order; junction bases with no gene match: 9. CDR3 in DNA: TGTGCCAGCAGCTTAGGTTTCAGGGACAGCCCCTATGGCTACACCTTC. Residues: CASSLGFRDSPYGYTF.

The chain uses TRBV6-1 and TRBJ2-7; 7 bases are a match to TRBD1. Germline V gene data show CDR1 as MNHNS and CDR2 as SASEGT. The CDR3 is made up of 13 amino acids. Losses at the gene ends were 9 bases for V and 2 bases for J; bases not matched to a gene: 7. CDR3 sequence: CASRQGFTYEQYF. CDR3 DNA sequence: TGTGCCAGTCGACAGGGATTTACCTACGAGCAGTACTTC.

The CDR3 DNA is TGTGCCAGCGGCTCGCACACCTATAATTCACCCCTCCACTTT. The encoded protein is CASGSHTYNSPLHF. The chain recombines TRBV2 with TRBJ1-6; no firm D call. Trimming took 8 bases from V and 2 from J, leaving 10 bases between them. The CDR3 sequence is 14 residues long. In germline, CDR1 is SNHLY, CDR2 FYNNEI.

V and J are TRBV10-3 and TRBJ1-2; 12 bases line up with TRBD1. With V trimmed by 2 bases and J by 4 bases, 8 bases remained unmatched. The CDR3 contains 17 residues. CDR1 is ENHRY and CDR2 is SYGVKD in the germline V gene. The CDR3 reads CAISESPGTGGSYGYTF. The CDR3 DNA is TGTGCCATCAGTGAGAGTCCCGGGACAGGGGGCTCCTATGGCTACACCTTC.

The chain links TRBV7-9 to TRBJ2-5, with 7 bases matching TRBD1. Germline values: CDR1 SEHNR, CDR2 FQNEAQ (reference sequence). J gave up 2 bases and V 8 bases, and 11 bases lay outside the gene matches. This CDR3 spans 15 amino acids. The CDR3 protein is CASAPPGTVQETQYF. The CDR3 DNA sequence: TGTGCCAGCGCCCCACCCGGGACAGTGCAAGAGACCCAGTACTTC.

The rearrangement joins TRBV4-1 to TRBJ1-5; TRBD1 agrees at 10 bases. Per the germline V gene, CDR1 is MGHRA and CDR2 is YSYEKL. V shed 5 bases and J 4 bases; nucleotides not matched to a gene: 2. This CDR3 has 14 amino acids. The CDR3 spells CASSRGQGNQPQHF. The CDR3 DNA follows: TGCGCCAGCAGCAGGGGACAGGGGAATCAGCCCCAGCATTTT.

V usage is TRBV2 and J usage is TRBJ2-2, with D unresolved. Trimming left V 7 bases short and J 3 bases short, with 12 bases between. The CDR3 is made up of 14 amino acids. Germline-derived CDR1 and CDR2 are SNHLY and FYNNEI. CDR3 sequence reads: CASMEKEHTGELFF. CDR3 sequence (DNA): TGTGCCAGCATGGAAAAGGAGCACACCGGGGAGCTGTTTTTT.